Listed below are T cell receptor beta chains from one sample, sequenced in a study of long-term antiretroviral therapy in people with HIV. Only in-frame clones appear in the TCRdb table, and some are missing; sequencing was by immunoSEQ multiplex PCR. There are more than 25,000 clones in the sample; about 90% occur only once, and about 0.93% lies in the top ten. The sample here was unsorted PBMCs, taken 2 years after starting antiretroviral therapy. All receptors come from a man aged 50-59 years with HIV. Both conserved end residues are part of each CDR3. D genes are given only for firm matches. Size values are once, few and many counts, or a class for expanded clones, and some rows have none.

V gene	clone size	D gene	J gene	CDR3 DNA	CDR3 protein
TRBV5-4	once	-	TRBJ1-3	TGTGCCAGCAGCCGCCGCAGGGAGCCTGGAAACACCATATATTTT	CASSRRREPGNTIYF
TRBV7-2	-	TRBD2	TRBJ2-7	TGTGCCAGCTCTGCAACGGGCGGGAGGAGCTCCTACGAGCAGTACTTC	CASSATGGRSSYEQYF
TRBV20-1	-	-	TRBJ1-3	TGCAGTGCTAAGTCCGGAAACACCATATATTTT	CSAKSGNTIYF
TRBV6-6	-	TRBD1	TRBJ1-2	TGTGCCAGCAGCTTGCGGACAGGCGACGCTAACTATGGCTACACCTTC	CASSLRTGDANYGYTF
TRBV9	-	TRBD1	TRBJ2-7	TGTGCCAGCAGCGTAGAACCGGACAGGTACGAGCAGTACTTC	CASSVEPDRYEQYF
TRBV10-2	-	TRBD1	TRBJ1-5	TGCGCCAGCAGTCAAGGACAGGGCGGTCAGCCCCAGCATTTT	CASSQGQGGQPQHF
TRBV27	-	-	TRBJ1-2	TGTGCCAGCAGCTATATAGGGTCAAGGGGCTACACCTTC	CASSYIGSRGYTF
TRBV28	-	-	TRBJ1-4	TGTGCCAGCACCCTGAGGCGGTATAATGAAAAACTGTTTTTT	CASTLRRYNEKLFF
TRBV15	-	-	TRBJ2-3	TGTGCCACCAGCACTAACAGGGTCGGGACAGATACGCAGTATTTT	CATSTNRVGTDTQYF
TRBV5-1	-	-	TRBJ2-3	TGCGCCAGCAGCCCGGACCGTATGAGCACAGATACGCAGTATTTT	CASSPDRMSTDTQYF
TRBV7-9	-	-	TRBJ1-2	TGTGCCAGCAGCTCGGGACGGGGAGGCTATGGCTACACCTTC	CASSSGRGGYGYTF
TRBV29-1	-	-	TRBJ2-1	TGCAGCGCCGCCTGGGGTCCCCACAATGAGCAGTTCTTC	CSAAWGPHNEQFF
TRBV29-1	once	-	TRBJ2-7	TGCAGCGTTGAATTGGACAGACGCGAGCAGTACTTC	CSVELDRREQYF
TRBV30	-	-	TRBJ1-1	TGTGCCTGGAAGTACAGGTTTCACACTGAAGCTTTCTTT	CAWKYRFHTEAFF
TRBV4-3	-	-	TRBJ2-7	TGCGCCAGCAGCCAACGACGAGGCAACCCCTACGAGCAGTACTTT	CASSQRRGNPYEQYF
TRBV6-5	-	-	TRBJ2-7	TGTGCCAGCAGTCGACAGGACTACGAGCAGTACTTC	CASSRQDYEQYF
TRBV7-8	-	TRBD2	TRBJ2-3	TGTGCCAGCAGCTCCCTAGCGGGGGGTAGCACAGATACGCAGTATTTT	CASSSLAGGSTDTQYF
TRBV27	-	-	TRBJ2-6	TGTGCCAGCAGTTTTATCAACTCTGGGGCCAACGTCCTGACTTTC	CASSFINSGANVLTF
TRBV7-8	-	-	TRBJ2-2	TGTGCCAGCACATATCTAACCGGGGAGCTGTTTTTT	CASTYLTGELFF
TRBV6-5	-	TRBD2	TRBJ2-7	TGTGCCAGCAGAACCGGACTAGTTGGAACTTACGAGCAGTACTTC	CASRTGLVGTYEQYF
TRBV7-2	-	-	TRBJ2-2	TGTGCCAGCAGCTTAAGTAGACTAGTGGCCGGGGAGCTGTTTTTT	CASSLSRLVAGELFF
TRBV20-1	-	-	TRBJ2-5	TGCAGTCCGAGTGGAGGGGAGACCCAGTACTTC	CSPSGGETQYF
TRBV28	-	-	TRBJ1-1	TGTGCCAGCAGTCTGGCCCTCTACACTGAAGCTTTCTTT	CASSLALYTEAFF
TRBV4-1	-	-	TRBJ2-5	TGCGCCAGCAGCCAACGGACACTTCAAGAGACCCAGTACTTC	CASSQRTLQETQYF
TRBV2	-	TRBD1	TRBJ1-1	TGTGCCAGACAGGGGAGGGTTCCTTTGGCTTTCTTT	CARQGRVPLAFF
TRBV18	-	-	TRBJ1-1	TGTGCCAGCGGGGCGCTGAACACTGAAGCTTTCTTT	CASGALNTEAFF
TRBV10-3	-	TRBD1	TRBJ2-2	TGTGCCACTTCCTGGACAGGGGGGAACACCGGGGAGCTGTTTTTT	CATSWTGGNTGELFF
TRBV4-1	-	-	TRBJ1-2	TGCGCCAGCAGCCAATCCCTAGACAGTACCTATGGCTACACCTTC	CASSQSLDSTYGYTF
TRBV30	-	TRBD1	TRBJ1-4	TGTGCCTGGAGCCCGACAGGGAATGAAAAACTGTTTTTT	CAWSPTGNEKLFF
TRBV7-3	-	-	TRBJ2-1	TGTGCCAGCAGCCTAAACGGCAATGAGCAGTTCTTC	CASSLNGNEQFF
TRBV11-2	-	-	TRBJ2-1	TGTGCCAGCAGCTTAAGTAGGAATGAGCAGTTCTTC	CASSLSRNEQFF
TRBV27	-	-	TRBJ2-2	TGTGCCAGCGGCCGGGGAGGCACCGGGGAGCTGTTTTTT	CASGRGGTGELFF
TRBV7-9	-	-	TRBJ2-7	TGTGCCAGCAGCTGGGACTCCGGGACCGACGCCCTAGCCTACGAGCAGTACTTC	CASSWDSGTDALAYEQYF
TRBV10-1	-	-	TRBJ2-3	TGCGCCAGCAGTGAGTCAGTGGGACGGGATACGCAGTATTTT	CASSESVGRDTQYF
TRBV30	-	-	TRBJ1-2	TGTGCCTGGGAGACCGGGGGCCATGGCTACACCTTC	CAWETGGHGYTF
TRBV11-3	-	-	TRBJ2-3	TGTGCCAGCAGCTTAGGCAGAAGCACAGATACGCAGTATTTT	CASSLGRSTDTQYF
TRBV11-2	-	-	TRBJ2-1	TGTGCCAGCAGTGTGATTAGTAATGAGCAGTTCTTC	CASSVISNEQFF
TRBV7-9	-	TRBD2	TRBJ2-7	TGTGCCAGCAGCATACCCCGGGAGGGCGGATCCTACGAGCAGTACTTC	CASSIPREGGSYEQYF
TRBV6-6	-	-	TRBJ1-2	TGTGCCAGCAGTGCCGGGCAGGCGTTTAACTATGGCTACACCTTC	CASSAGQAFNYGYTF
TRBV4-1	-	TRBD2	TRBJ2-3	TGCGCCAGCAACCCGACCGGGACTACCTCGTGGGATACGCAGTATTTT	CASNPTGTTSWDTQYF
TRBV18	-	-	TRBJ2-1	TGTGCCAGCTCCCCCTTCAGGGGGGCAAGCAATGAGCAGTTCTTC	CASSPFRGASNEQFF
TRBV25-1	-	-	TRBJ1-1	TGTGCCAGCAGCCCTACGCTACGAGGTTCTGAAGCTTTCTTT	CASSPTLRGSEAFF
TRBV4-1	-	-	TRBJ1-2	TGCGCCAGCAGCCAAGTGTACAAAGAGGATGGCTACACCTTC	CASSQVYKEDGYTF
TRBV9	-	TRBD1	TRBJ1-5	TGTGCCAGCAGCGTAGGGGACAGGGGAAGCAATCAGCCCCAGCATTTT	CASSVGDRGSNQPQHF
TRBV27	-	-	TRBJ2-7	TGTGCCAGCAGTTTATCGGGTGGCCCCCCCAGCTCCTACGAGCAGTACTTC	CASSLSGGPPSSYEQYF
TRBV4-1	few	-	TRBJ1-2	TGCGCCAGCAGCCAAGTAGGGGGGGCGGATGGCTACACCTTC	CASSQVGGADGYTF
TRBV4-1	-	-	TRBJ2-1	TGCGCCAGCAGCCAAGAACCAGGATTTCTGTCCCGTTCCTACAATGAGCAGTTCTTC	CASSQEPGFLSRSYNEQFF
TRBV7-2	-	-	TRBJ2-5	TGTGCCAGCAGCCCGGGGCCGGCCGGGGAGACCCAGTACTTC	CASSPGPAGETQYF
TRBV27	-	TRBD1	TRBJ1-1	TGTGCCAGCAGTTTTTCTGGACAGGTGAACACTGAAGCTTTCTTT	CASSFSGQVNTEAFF
TRBV4-1	-	-	TRBJ1-1	TGCGCCAGCAGCCAAGATGTACGGTCTTCGAAGACTGAAGCTTTCTTT	CASSQDVRSSKTEAFF
TRBV10-3	-	TRBD1	TRBJ2-7	TGTGCCATCACTCCCGGGACAGGGGTCGGAGAGCAGTACTTC	CAITPGTGVGEQYF
TRBV28	-	TRBD1	TRBJ1-2	TGTGCCAGTAACCGACAGGGGCCATATGGCTACACCTTC	CASNRQGPYGYTF
TRBV9	-	TRBD2	TRBJ2-1	TGTGCCAGCAGCGTCCGGACTAGCGGGAGTAATGAGCAGTTCTTC	CASSVRTSGSNEQFF
TRBV5-1	-	-	TRBJ2-1	TGCGCCAGCAGCTTTCCCACAACAAATGAGCAGTTCTTC	CASSFPTTNEQFF
TRBV2	-	TRBD1	TRBJ2-3	TGTGCCAGCAGCGGACAGGGGGCCTCAGATACGCAGTATTTT	CASSGQGASDTQYF